This TCR beta chain was documented in a study of identical twins. This clonotype was seen only a few times. TCRdb passed the 5' RACE reads through MiXCR, listing each CDR3 protein once. This table holds 500,000 to 650,000 distinct CDR3 sequences, 20% to 25% found once. The CDR3 length is 16 residues. Trimming cost V 0 bases and J 4 bases; bases outside gene matches: 7. Germline V gene data show CDR1 as DFQATT and CDR2 as SNEGSKA (reference sequence). Everyone who gave samples was a healthy Caucasian. These data are also associated with another study on yellow fever vaccine responses in identical twins. Per that paper: Twin vaccine T cell responses reportedly seemed partly convergent, partly personalized.

The clonotype was recovered from a woman under 30 in good health. The chain carries TRBV20-1 and TRBJ2-7; TRBD2 matches at 12 bases. What was sequenced was CD4+ T cells sorted from blood. In DNA, the CDR3 is TGCAGTGCTAGAGATCCGACTAGCGGGAGTGGTTACGAGCAGTACTTC. Translated, it gives CSARDPTSGSGYEQYF.